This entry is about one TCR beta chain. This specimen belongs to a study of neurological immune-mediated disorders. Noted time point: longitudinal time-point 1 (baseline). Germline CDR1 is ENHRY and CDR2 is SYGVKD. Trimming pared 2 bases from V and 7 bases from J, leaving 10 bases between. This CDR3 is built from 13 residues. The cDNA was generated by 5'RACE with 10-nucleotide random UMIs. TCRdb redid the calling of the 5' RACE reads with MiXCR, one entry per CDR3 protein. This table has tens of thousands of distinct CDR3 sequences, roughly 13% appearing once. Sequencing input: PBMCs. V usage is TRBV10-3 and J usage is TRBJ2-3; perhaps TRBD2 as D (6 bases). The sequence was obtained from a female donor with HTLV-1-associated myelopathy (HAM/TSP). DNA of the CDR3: TGTGCCATCAGTGAGAGGGACTCGAATACGCAGTATTTT. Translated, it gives CAISERDSNTQYF.